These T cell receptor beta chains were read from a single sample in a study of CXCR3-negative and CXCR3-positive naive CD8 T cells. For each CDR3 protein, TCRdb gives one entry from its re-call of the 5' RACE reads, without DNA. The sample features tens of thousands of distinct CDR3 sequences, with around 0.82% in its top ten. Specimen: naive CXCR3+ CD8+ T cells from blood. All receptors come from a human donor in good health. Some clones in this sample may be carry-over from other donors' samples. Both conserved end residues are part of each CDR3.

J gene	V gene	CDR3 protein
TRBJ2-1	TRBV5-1	CASRASGGNEQFF
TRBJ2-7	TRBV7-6	CASSLGGSEQYF
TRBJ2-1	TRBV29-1	CSVLGGTYNEQFF
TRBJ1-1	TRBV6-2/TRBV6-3	CASSYSDRSATEAFF
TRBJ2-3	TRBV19	CASSWRGADTQYF
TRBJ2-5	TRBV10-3	CAISAPGQGRETQYF
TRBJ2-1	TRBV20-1	CSARGQGDYNEQFF
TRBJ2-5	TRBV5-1	CASSLGRDRIQETQYF
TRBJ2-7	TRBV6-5	CASSYSDPRHYEQYF
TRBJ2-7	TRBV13	CASSSRELRGYEQYF
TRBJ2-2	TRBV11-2	CASSLNPGLANTGELFF
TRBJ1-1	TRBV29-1	CSVVTGGTEAFF